This entry is about one TCR beta chain. As yet, its antigen is unknown. Profiled with immunoSEQ multiplex PCR; TCRdb holds only in-frame clones, not every one. The data contain about 38,000 clones, over 80% of them singletons. This entry is derived from a study of OX40 agonist ivuxolimab in advanced cancers. Whole-study results and caveats: Among the lowest peripheral clonal expansion occurred in 0.1-3.0 mg/kg partial responders. The study found that CD8+ T cells averaged more expanded clones than CD4+.

The CDR3 has 13 residues. V shed 4 bases and J shed 5 bases, with 11 bases lying between them. The germline V gene encodes CDR1 MGHRA and CDR2 YSYEKL. This chain joins TRBV4-1 and TRBJ2-5; no definite D call. This TCR was sampled from an adult with an advanced solid tumor such as melanoma, head and neck, liver or kidney cancer. This specimen was CD4+ or CD8+ T cells sorted from blood, taken in a trial of the OX40 agonist ivuxolimab. As DNA, the CDR3 is TGCGCCAGCAGCCTACGTCCTCCGGAGACCCAGTACTTC. Translation: CASSLRPPETQYF.